These 26 T cell receptor beta chains share one sample of origin, sequenced in a study of beta chain features in type 1 diabetes. Findings of the study overall: Among patients with Type 1 diabetes, TCRB CDR3s were moderately but significantly shorter in every one of the four CD4+ subsets.

These receptors are not linked to any known antigen. Expressed TCRB transcripts were sequenced because the entire RNA isolate underwent reverse transcription. Using immunoSEQ multiplex PCR, the repertoire was profiled, and TCRdb retains in-frame clones only, with some absent. The data contain hundreds of thousands of clones, over 12% of them singletons. Sequenced input: naive CD4+ T cells from blood. These receptors were taken from a man between 18 and 35 years old with type 1 diabetes.

V and J are TRBV29-1 and TRBJ2-3; possibly TRBD1 for D (6 bases). With 1 base removed from V and 2 bases from J, the gap between germline ends came to 10 bases. CDR1 and CDR2 from the germline V gene are SQVTM and ANQGSEA. This CDR3 comprises 14 residues. Here the CDR3 reads CSVEGGRFTDTQYF. As DNA, the CDR3 is TGCAGCGTTGAAGGGGGGCGCTTCACAGATACGCAGTATTTT.

A few counts support this clone. This chain uses TRBV29-1 with TRBJ2-1; 7 bases are shared with TRBD1. J lost 2 bases, V lost 6 bases, and 7 bases had no gene match. From germline, CDR1 is SQVTM and CDR2 ANQGSEA. The CDR3 sequence is 14 residues long. The CDR3 sequence is CSVDDRVPYNEQFF. The DNA of the CDR3 is TGCAGCGTCGACGACAGGGTCCCCTACAATGAGCAGTTCTTC.

This clone turned up a few times. This chain links TRBV2 with TRBJ1-5; a weak D match, TRBD1 (5 bases). CDR1 is SNHLY, CDR2 FYNNEI, per germline. There are 15 residues in the CDR3. Trimming took off 1 base at V and 7 bases at J, with 14 bases between the two ends. This CDR3 reads CASSEERGPGQPQHF. CDR3 DNA sequence: TGTGCCAGCAGTGAAGAAAGGGGTCCTGGGCAGCCCCAGCATTTT.

This clone has a handful of counts. In DNA, the CDR3 is TGTGCCAGCTCACCGGGCCGCTACCCCTACGAGCAGTACTTC. Amino acids: CASSPGRYPYEQYF. The chain joins TRBV18 to TRBJ2-7; unclear D gene. The germline V gene has CDR1 KGHSH and CDR2 LQKENI. Trimming took 3 bases from V and 2 from J, leaving 11 bases between them. The CDR3 sequence is 14 residues long.

The genes are TRBV27 and TRBJ2-4; the D gene could be TRBD1 or TRBD2 (5 bases each). V dropped 0 bases and J dropped 0 bases, with 12 bases sitting between them. CDR3 length equals 17 residues. Germline CDR1 and CDR2: MNHEY and SMNVEV (reference sequence). In nucleotides, the CDR3 is TGTGCCAGCAGTTTATCATACGGGGCACTAGCCAAAAACATTCAGTACTTC. This translates into CASSLSYGALAKNIQYF.

This chain joins TRBV7-2 and TRBJ2-5; D is unclear. V was pared by 2 bases and J by 2 bases, with 9 bases between. The germline gives CDR1 SGHTA, CDR2 FQGNSA. The CDR3 is made up of 14 amino acids. CDR3 in amino acids: CASSLSQTQETQYF. In DNA, the CDR3 is TGTGCCAGCAGCTTAAGTCAGACACAAGAGACCCAGTACTTC.

V usage is TRBV6-6 and J usage is TRBJ2-5; 8 bases align to TRBD1. Germline CDR1 and CDR2: MNHNY and SVGAGI (reference sequence). The CDR3 totals 14 residues. The trim removed 6 bases at V and 2 bases at J, leaving 5 bases unmatched. CDR3 sequence: CASRIDRGQETQYF. CDR3 DNA: TGTGCCAGCAGGATCGACAGGGGACAAGAGACCCAGTACTTC.

This clone was counted between two and nine times. V and J are TRBV7-6 and TRBJ2-1; 7 bases fit TRBD2. Germline trimming cut 1 base from V and 4 bases from J; bases unmatched to any gene: 7. This CDR3 is built from 16 residues. Germline CDR1 reads SGHVS; CDR2 reads FNYEAQ. The CDR3 here is CASSLVLRERYNEQFF. The CDR3 nucleotides are TGTGCCAGCAGCTTAGTCCTGCGGGAGCGGTACAATGAGCAGTTCTTC.

The gene calls are TRBV27 and TRBJ2-2; 7 nucleotides line up with TRBD2. Germline assignment: CDR1 MNHEY and CDR2 SMNVEV (reference sequence). CDR3 length: 18 amino acids. J lost 6 bases, V lost 5 bases, and 18 bases had no gene match. The CDR3 sequence is CASSGTIRPDSVAGELFF. The CDR3 bases are TGTGCCAGCAGTGGGACTATAAGGCCCGATTCGGTCGCCGGGGAGCTGTTTTTT.

This sequence joins TRBV29-1 and TRBJ2-3; no clear D gene. Germline loops: CDR1 SQVTM, CDR2 ANQGSEA. The CDR3 covers 12 residues. The V gene lost 7 bases and the J gene lost 0 bases, with 8 bases spanning the gap. The CDR3 region has the DNA TGCAGCGGGAGAACGAGCACAGATACGCAGTATTTT. Its translation is CSGRTSTDTQYF.

In this sample, this clone turned up a few times. The rearrangement uses TRBV7-9 and TRBJ2-2; the D is unclear. V lost 5 bases to trimming and J lost 8 bases, with 9 bases between them. This CDR3 is 12 amino acids long. Germline CDR1 SEHNR, CDR2 FQNEAQ (reference sequence). The CDR3 reads CASSPLIGELFF. For the CDR3, the DNA is TGTGCCAGCAGCCCCCTGATTGGGGAGCTGTTTTTT.

Details on this clone: Other DNA sequences within the sample encode an identical CDR3. The DNA for the CDR3 is TGTGCCAGCAGTTCCACCTACGAGCAGTACTTC. It yields the protein CASSSTYEQYF. V and J are TRBV28 and TRBJ2-7; D is uncertain. The CDR3 has 11 residues. Germline assignment: CDR1 MDHEN and CDR2 SYDVKM. V lost 4 bases, J lost 2 bases, and 3 bases lay in between.

This clone was observed a few times. Other DNA sequences in the same sample also yield this CDR3. The chain joins TRBV30 to TRBJ1-1, with TRBD1 as a possible D gene (6 bases). Germline CDR1 is GTSNPN and CDR2 is SVGIG (reference sequence). The CDR3 loop spans 12 amino acids. With 4 bases removed from V and 6 bases from J, the gap between germline ends came to 12 bases. The CDR3 sequence: CAWTRGGPEAFF. The CDR3 DNA is TGTGCCTGGACCCGGGGGGGGCCTGAAGCTTTCTTT.

In nucleotides, the CDR3 is TGTGCCAGCAGCCCACAGGGACAGGGGTACACTGAAGCTTTCTTT. It specifies CASSPQGQGYTEAFF. This chain links TRBV7-3 with TRBJ1-1, with TRBD1 identical over 10 bases. This CDR3 is 15 amino acids long. Germline loops: CDR1 SGHTA, CDR2 FQGTGA. V lost 5 bases, J lost 3 bases, and 6 bases stayed unmatched.

This clone has only a few counts. A read error may produce the germline difference seen at one junction end. V and J are TRBV18 and TRBJ2-1, with TRBD2 as a possible D gene (6 bases). This CDR3 is 16 amino acids long. The germline V gene encodes CDR1 KGHSH and CDR2 LQKENI. The CDR3: CASSANEGLSSNEQFF. In DNA form, the CDR3 reads TGTGCCAGCTCAGCAAACGAGGGACTTTCCTCCAATGAGCAGTTCTTC.

The chain combines TRBV4-3 with TRBJ2-1, with a weak D call TRBD2 (6 bases). Trimming left V 3 bases short and J 6 bases short, with 12 bases between. This CDR3 comprises 14 residues. CDR1 is LGHNA, CDR2 YSLEER, per germline. DNA of the CDR3: TGCGCCAGCAGCCAGGGCACGGGGGTCAATGAGCAGTTCTTC. It encodes CASSQGTGVNEQFF.

A few counts support this clone. The V call is TRBV5-1, the J call TRBJ2-5, with 7 positions matching TRBD2. Germline CDR1 is SGHRS and CDR2 is YFSETQ. CDR3 length: 16 amino acids. Unmatched junction bases numbered 19, after V lost 5 bases and J lost 9 bases. CDR3 residues: CASRIEGGRPSAAQYF. CDR3 nucleotides: TGCGCCAGCAGGATCGAGGGAGGGAGGCCCTCAGCGGCCCAGTACTTC.

The J gene is TRBJ2-4, the V gene TRBV2; TRBD1 aligns across 7 bases. V was pared by 1 base and J by 0 bases, with 6 bases of the junction left unmatched. Germline V lookup: CDR1 SNHLY, CDR2 FYNNEI. This CDR3 has 17 amino acids. The CDR3, as DNA: TGTGCCAGCAGTGAAGGGGGACAGACACTAGCCAAAAACATTCAGTACTTC. It encodes CASSEGGQTLAKNIQYF.

The CDR3 DNA reads as TGTGCCGGCAACCTCACTGAAGCTTTCTTT. This translates into CAGNLTEAFF. V is TRBV30 and J is TRBJ1-1, with D hard to call. Germline V gene sequence: CDR1 GTSNPN, CDR2 SVGIG (reference sequence). This CDR3 contains 10 residues. V was cut by 8 bases and J by 4 bases, with 8 bases left in between.

This clone was observed a handful of times. The chain recombines TRBV30 with TRBJ1-2, with D possibly TRBD1 on 6 matching bases. The CDR3 consists of 16 residues. Germline V gives CDR1 GTSNPN, CDR2 SVGIG (reference sequence). V was shortened by 0 bases and J by 4 bases, with 18 bases between the two germline ends. The DNA of the CDR3 is TGTGCCTGGAGTGTACTCCGGGGGCGGGAAGGCTATGGCTACACCTTC. Encoded protein: CAWSVLRGREGYGYTF.

The chain uses TRBV4-3 and TRBJ1-4, with D unresolved. Germline-derived CDR1 and CDR2 are LGHNA and YSLEER. The CDR3 spans 16 residues. V lost 1 base and J 4 bases, leaving 13 bases between the germline ends. DNA for the CDR3: TGCGCCAGCAGCCAAGGGTCCCGGAGGCATAATGAAAAACTGTTTTTT. This encodes CASSQGSRRHNEKLFF.

The chain combines TRBV19 with TRBJ2-5; a weak D match, TRBD2 (5 bases). Trimming stripped 9 bases from V and 5 bases from J, with 16 bases between. CDR3 length equals 13 residues. The germline gives CDR1 LNHDA, CDR2 SQIVND (reference sequence). The CDR3 here is CASRTSPLETQYF. CDR3 coding DNA: TGTGCCAGCCGGACTTCGCCCCTGGAGACCCAGTACTTC.

The V call is TRBV29-1, the J call TRBJ2-3; the D is unclear. Trimming removed 1 base at V and 6 bases at J, with 17 bases between. Germline CDR1 and CDR2: SQVTM and ANQGSEA. The CDR3 has 15 residues. CDR3 protein: CSVEARFLRTDTQYF. For the CDR3, the DNA is TGCAGCGTTGAAGCCAGGTTCTTAAGGACGGATACGCAGTATTTT.

The chain joins TRBV25-1 to TRBJ2-7; D remains ambiguous. The V and J ends lost 5 bases and 1 base respectively, with 9 bases between them. This CDR3 contains 13 residues. Per germline, CDR1 MGHDK and CDR2 SYGVNS. CDR3 in amino acids: CASSLPSSYEQYF. CDR3 DNA sequence: TGTGCCAGCAGTTTACCCTCGTCCTACGAGCAGTACTTC.

The J gene is TRBJ2-2, the V gene TRBV30; D is unclear. Germline V CDR1 and CDR2: GTSNPN, SVGIG (reference sequence). V lost 2 bases and J 8 bases, leaving 6 bases between the germline ends. This CDR3 spans 11 amino acids. For the CDR3, the DNA is TGTGCCTGGAGTTTGCGGGGGGAGCTGTTTTTT. This translates into CAWSLRGELFF.

The rearrangement uses TRBV7-9 and TRBJ1-3; D is undetermined. Germline CDR1 SEHNR, CDR2 FQNEAQ (reference sequence). V lost 6 bases, J lost 0 bases, and 9 bases lay in between. CDR3 length: 14 amino acids. This chain's CDR3 is CASSYGISGNTIYF. CDR3 DNA: TGTGCCAGCAGTTACGGGATCTCTGGAAACACCATATATTTT.